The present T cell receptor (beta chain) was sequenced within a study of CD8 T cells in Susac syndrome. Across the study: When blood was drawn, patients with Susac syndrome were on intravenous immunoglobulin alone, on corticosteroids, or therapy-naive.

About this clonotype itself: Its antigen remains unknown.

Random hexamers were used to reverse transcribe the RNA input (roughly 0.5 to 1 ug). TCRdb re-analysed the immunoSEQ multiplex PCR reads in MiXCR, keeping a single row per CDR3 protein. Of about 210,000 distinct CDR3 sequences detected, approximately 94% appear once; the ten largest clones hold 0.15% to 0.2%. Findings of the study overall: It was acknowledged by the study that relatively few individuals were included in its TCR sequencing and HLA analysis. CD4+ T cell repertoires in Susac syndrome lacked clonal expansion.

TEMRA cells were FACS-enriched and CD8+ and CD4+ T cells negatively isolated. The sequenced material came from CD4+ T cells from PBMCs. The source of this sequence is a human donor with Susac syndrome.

For the CDR3, the DNA is TGTGCCAGCAGTTTATCGAGGGGGACAGGGTACCCCTCACCCCTCCACTTT. It translates to CASSLSRGTGYPSPLHF. V gene TRBV27 combines with J gene TRBJ1-6; TRBD1 agrees at 9 bases. This CDR3 is 17 amino acids long. Looked up from germline, CDR1 is MNHEY and CDR2 is SMNVEV (reference sequence). J was trimmed by 10 bases and V by 0 bases; bases with no gene match: 10.